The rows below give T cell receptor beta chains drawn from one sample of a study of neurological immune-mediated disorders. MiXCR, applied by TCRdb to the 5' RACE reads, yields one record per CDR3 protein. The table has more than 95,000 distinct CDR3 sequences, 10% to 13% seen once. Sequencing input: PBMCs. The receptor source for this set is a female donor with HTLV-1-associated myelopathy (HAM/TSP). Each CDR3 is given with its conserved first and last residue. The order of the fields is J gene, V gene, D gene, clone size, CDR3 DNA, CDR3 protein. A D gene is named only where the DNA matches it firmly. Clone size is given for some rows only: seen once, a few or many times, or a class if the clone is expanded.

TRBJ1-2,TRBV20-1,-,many,TGCAGTGCTAGAGATCGACAGTCTTCTAACTATGGCTACACCTTC,CSARDRQSSNYGYTF
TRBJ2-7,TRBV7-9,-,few,TGTGCCAGCAGCTTCACCGCGGCAGCGTTAACCTACGAGCAGTACTTC,CASSFTAAALTYEQYF
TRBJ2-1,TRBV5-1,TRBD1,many,TGCGCCAGCAGCTTAAACTACGGGACAGGTCGCGATGAGCAGTTCTTC,CASSLNYGTGRDEQFF
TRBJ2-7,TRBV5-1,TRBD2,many,TGCGCCAGCAGCCCCCGGGACTACTCCTACGAGCAGTACTTC,CASSPRDYSYEQYF
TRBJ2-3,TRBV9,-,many,TGTGCCAGCAGCGGGAACTTCCGTACGCAGTATTTT,CASSGNFRTQYF
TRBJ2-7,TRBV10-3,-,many,TGTGCCATCAGTGGGGCACAGCGGGAGCAGTACTTC,CAISGAQREQYF
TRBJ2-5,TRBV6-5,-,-,TGTTCTAGCAGTTACTCCTCCCAGGGGACGCGAGAGACCCAGTACTTC,CSSSYSSQGTRETQYF
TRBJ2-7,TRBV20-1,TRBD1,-,TGCAGTGCTAGAGCGGACAGGGGATTCGGCGAGCAGTACTTC,CSARADRGFGEQYF
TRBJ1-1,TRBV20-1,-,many,TGCAGTGTTCCGTCCTCTATCACTGAAGCTTTCTTT,CSVPSSITEAFF
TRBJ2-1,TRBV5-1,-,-,TGCGCCAGCAGCCCTTATTCAGGCCCCAACAATGAGCAGTTCTTC,CASSPYSGPNNEQFF
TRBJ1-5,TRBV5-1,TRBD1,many,TGCGCCAGCAGCCAAACGACAGGGGGCAATCAGCCCCAGCATTTT,CASSQTTGGNQPQHF
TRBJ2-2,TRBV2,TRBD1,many,TGTGCCAGCAGTGGGACAGGGAGAAACACCGGGGAGCTGTTTTTT,CASSGTGRNTGELFF
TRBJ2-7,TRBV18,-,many,TGTGCCAGCTCACCAGGACATAGGGACGAGCAGTACTTC,CASSPGHRDEQYF
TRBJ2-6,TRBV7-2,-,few,TGTGCCAGCAGCTCCAGGACTGCCCGCGCCGGGGCCAACGTCCTGACTTTC,CASSSRTARAGANVLTF
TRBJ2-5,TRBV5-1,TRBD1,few,TGCGCCAGCAGCTATGACAGGGACGGTGAGACCCAGTACTTC,CASSYDRDGETQYF
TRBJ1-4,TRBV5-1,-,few,TGCGCCAGCAGCCGAACAGGAGCCCCTGAAAAACTGTTTTTT,CASSRTGAPEKLFF
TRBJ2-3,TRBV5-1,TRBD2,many,TGCGCCAGCACCCTTGGCGGGGGGCCATCAGATACGCAGTATTTT,CASTLGGGPSDTQYF
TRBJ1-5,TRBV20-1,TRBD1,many,TGCAGTGCTAGAGGGAGGACAGGGGGCGGCAATCAGCCCCAGCATTTT,CSARGRTGGGNQPQHF
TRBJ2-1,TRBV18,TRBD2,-,TGTGCCAGCTCACCAAGACTAGCGGGGGACGATGAGCAGTTCTTC,CASSPRLAGDDEQFF
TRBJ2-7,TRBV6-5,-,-,TGTGCCACTCGGGGAGTCTCCTACGAGCAGTACTTC,CATRGVSYEQYF
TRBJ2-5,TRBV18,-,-,TGTGCCAGCTCACGAATCCTAGGAGGGAACAGGGATGAGACCCAGTACTTC,CASSRILGGNRDETQYF
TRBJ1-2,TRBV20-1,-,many,TGCAGTGCTAGACGAACGTACCCCTATGGCTACACCTTC,CSARRTYPYGYTF
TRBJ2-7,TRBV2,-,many,TGTGCCAGCGCCACAATCTACGAGCAGTACTTC,CASATIYEQYF
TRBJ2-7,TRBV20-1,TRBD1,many,TGCAGTGCTCTCGTACAGGGGGTCGGCTCCTACGAGCAGTACTTC,CSALVQGVGSYEQYF
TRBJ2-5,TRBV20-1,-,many,TGCAGTGCGGGGGGGAGGGGGGAAGAGACCCAGTACTTC,CSAGGRGEETQYF
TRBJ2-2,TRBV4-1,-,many,TGCGCCAGCAGCCAAGGGGAGGACACCGGGGAGCTGTTTTTT,CASSQGEDTGELFF
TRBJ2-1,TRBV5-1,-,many,TGCGCCAGCAGCCCCGCGGGAAATGAGCAGTTCTTC,CASSPAGNEQFF
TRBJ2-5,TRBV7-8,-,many,TGTGCCAGCAGCTTGCCGGTTTCGGAGACCCAGTACTTC,CASSLPVSETQYF
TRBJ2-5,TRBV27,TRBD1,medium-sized,TGTGCCAGCAGTTTCAGGGGGCGCGAGACCCAGTACTTC,CASSFRGRETQYF
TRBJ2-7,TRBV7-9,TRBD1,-,TGTGCCAGCAGCTTAGCCCTGGACAGGGGAGGGAACGAGCAGTACTTC,CASSLALDRGGNEQYF
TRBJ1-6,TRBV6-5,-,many,TGTGCCAGCAGCTCGACGGGCGTCTACAATTCACCCCTCCACTTT,CASSSTGVYNSPLHF
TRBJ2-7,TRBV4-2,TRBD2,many,TGTGCCAGCAGCCAAGGGGGGGGAGTCTACGAGCAGTACTTC,CASSQGGGVYEQYF
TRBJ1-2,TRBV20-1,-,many,TGCAGTGCTAGAGATCAGCCGGGGAATGGCTACACCTTC,CSARDQPGNGYTF
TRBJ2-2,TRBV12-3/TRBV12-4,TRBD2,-,TGTGCCAGCAGTGCTACCGGGACTAGCGGGGGGCCTATTTTT,CASSATGTSGGPIF
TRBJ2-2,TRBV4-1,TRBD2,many,TGCGCCAGCAGCCAACCCGGGGGGGCGGTCGGGGAGCTGTTTTTT,CASSQPGGAVGELFF
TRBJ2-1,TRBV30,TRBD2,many,TGTGCCTGGAGTGCCGGGACTAGCGGGGTAAGCTCCTACAATGAGCAGTTCTTC,CAWSAGTSGVSSYNEQFF
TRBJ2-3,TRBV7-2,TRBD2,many,TGTGCCAGCAGCAAGGGGACTAGCGAGGCAGATACGCAGTATTTT,CASSKGTSEADTQYF
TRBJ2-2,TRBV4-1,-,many,TGCGCCAGCAGAGGACAGGGAGGGTTCTCCGGGGAGCTGTTTTTT,CASRGQGGFSGELFF
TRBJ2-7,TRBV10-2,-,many,TGCGCCAGCATTCCAGGGGGGAACTACGAGCAGTACTTC,CASIPGGNYEQYF
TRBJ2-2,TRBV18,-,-,TGTGCCAGCTCACCACGACAGGCAACTATAGGCACCGGGGAGCTGTTTTTT,CASSPRQATIGTGELFF
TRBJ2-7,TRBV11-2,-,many,TGTGCCAGCAGCGTCGACAGGAGCGAGCAGTACTTC,CASSVDRSEQYF
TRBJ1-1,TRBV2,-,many,TGTGCCAGCAGTGGTCGTCAGAGGAACACTGAAGCTTTCTTT,CASSGRQRNTEAFF
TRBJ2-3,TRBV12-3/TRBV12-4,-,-,TGTGCCATCAGCTCCTCCGTGACAATCCGCACAGATACGCAGTATTTT,CAISSSVTIRTDTQYF
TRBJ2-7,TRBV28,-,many,TGTGCCAGCAGTTTCGGGGAGAACTACGAGCAGTACTTC,CASSFGENYEQYF